These 10 T cell receptor beta chains were all obtained from the same sample, sequenced in a study of shared T cell receptors in the human thymus. Generated by immunoSEQ multiplex PCR, the TCRdb table keeps only in-frame clones and is missing some. The sample has roughly 550,000 clones; about 80% are singletons. The same data also went into a second study, on human thymus T cells.

Sequenced: thymocytes. These receptors were collected from a boy younger than two with a congenital heart defect.

The chain has TRBV5-1 and TRBJ2-7, with TRBD2 matching 11 bases. This CDR3 contains 17 residues. Germline trimming cut 0 bases from V and 3 bases from J; bases unmatched to any gene: 8. The germline CDR1 and CDR2 sequences are SGHRS and YFSETQ. The CDR3 region is CASSLGLAGHHLYEQYF. Written as DNA, the CDR3 is TGCGCCAGCAGCTTGGGACTAGCGGGACACCATCTCTACGAGCAGTACTTC.

There are a few counts of this clone. This chain joins TRBV5-6 and TRBJ2-5; a possible D gene is TRBD2 (6 bases). V gave up 1 base and J gave up 7 bases, with 14 bases separating them. CDR1 and CDR2 (germline): SGHDT, YYEEEE. There are 14 residues in the CDR3. The CDR3 reads CASSLKTRLRTQYF. The CDR3 region has the DNA TGTGCCAGCAGCTTGAAGACTAGACTCCGGACCCAGTACTTC.

J is TRBJ2-7 and V is TRBV27; 11 nucleotides agree with TRBD2. Germline V lookup: CDR1 MNHEY, CDR2 SMNVEV (reference sequence). The J segment lost 2 bases and the V segment lost 4 bases, leaving 4 bases of the junction unmatched. There are 15 residues in the CDR3. Here the CDR3 reads CASSSLLAGAYEQYF. The DNA of the CDR3 is TGTGCCAGCAGTTCCCTACTAGCGGGGGCCTACGAGCAGTACTTC.

The chain carries TRBV7-6 and TRBJ2-7, with D hard to call. From germline, CDR1 is SGHVS and CDR2 FNYEAQ. V lost 5 bases, J lost 2 bases, and 16 bases lay in between. The CDR3 is made up of 15 amino acids. The CDR3 here is CASSPTTYPPYEQYF. Here the CDR3 DNA reads TGTGCCAGCAGCCCCACGACATACCCCCCCTACGAGCAGTACTTC.

This chain connects TRBV30 to TRBJ2-7; 11 bases are a match to TRBD2. V was pared by 3 bases and J by 4 bases, with 11 bases of the junction left unmatched. The germline CDR1 and CDR2 sequences are GTSNPN and SVGIG (reference sequence). CDR3 length: 16 amino acids. The CDR3 region is CAWRPHTGTSGYEQYF. CDR3 nucleotide sequence: TGTGCCTGGAGACCCCATACCGGGACTAGCGGATACGAGCAGTACTTC.

The rearrangement links TRBV7-2 to TRBJ2-5; perhaps TRBD2 as D (6 bases). The germline V gene has CDR1 SGHTA and CDR2 FQGNSA. This CDR3 region has 12 residues. Trimming cost V 6 bases and J 13 bases, with 18 bases left between them. The CDR3 spells CASSLLSGPRYF. The CDR3 DNA reads TGTGCCAGCAGTCTCCTCAGCGGGCCCCGGTACTTC.

This clone was counted once. The chain employs TRBV9 and TRBJ2-1; the match to TRBD2 covers 8 bases. There are 15 residues in the CDR3. Germline V gene lookup returns CDR1 SGDLS and CDR2 YYNGEE. V lost 3 bases and J lost 7; bases outside the gene matches: 9. Here the CDR3 DNA reads TGTGCCAGCAGCGGAACCGGGACTAGTGGGAATGAGCAGTTCTTC. It yields the protein CASSGTGTSGNEQFF.

The chain couples TRBV11-2 to TRBJ2-3, with D perhaps TRBD2 (5 bases). Germline V gene lookup returns CDR1 SGHAT and CDR2 FQNNGV. The CDR3 totals 16 residues. Trimming stripped 5 bases from V and 3 bases from J, with 18 bases between. CDR3 coding DNA: TGTGCCAGCAGCACCGATCGGGGTCACCTGACAGATACGCAGTATTTT. It encodes CASSTDRGHLTDTQYF.

This chain links TRBV7-8 with TRBJ2-3, with TRBD1 matching 7 bases. The length of the CDR3 is 15 residues. Germline V gene sequence: CDR1 SGHVS, CDR2 FQNEAQ. J was trimmed by 10 bases and V by 5 bases; bases with no gene match: 15. The CDR3 nucleotides are TGTGCCAGCAGCCCAAGGACAGGACAGAACTTGGCGCAGTATTTT. This translates into CASSPRTGQNLAQYF.

The gene calls are TRBV28 and TRBJ2-1; 10 positions match TRBD2. V was pared by 6 bases and J by 5 bases, with 13 bases of the junction left unmatched. This CDR3 region has 17 residues. Germline-derived CDR1 and CDR2 are MDHEN and SYDVKM. The CDR3 coding sequence is TGTGCCAGCAGCCAAGGGGGCCAGCGGGAGGGCCACAATGAGCAGTTCTTC. Its translation is CASSQGGQREGHNEQFF.